This T cell receptor (beta chain) comes out of a study of CD8 T cells in ankylosing spondylitis. Study observations and caveats: Disease-linked clones reportedly showed significant enrichment in matched ankylosing spondylitis synovial fluid. Blood from ankylosing spondylitis patients appeared to carry a characteristic roughly 8-variant TCR beta motif.

Notes on this clonotype: No antigen is known for it.

Germline lookup yields CDR1 SGHRS and CDR2 YFSETQ. This CDR3 has 14 residues. V lost 4 bases to trimming and J lost 1 base; unmatched junction nucleotides: 4. TCRdb fed the 5' RACE reads into MiXCR, producing one record per CDR3 protein. The sample consists of about 220,000 distinct CDR3 sequences, about 10% of them appearing once. This TCR was sampled from a male donor with ankylosing spondylitis or in good health (not recorded which). V gene TRBV5-1 combines with J gene TRBJ1-1; 7 bases align to TRBD1. The sequencing sample was made of blood, either unsorted or a sorted T cell fraction (not recorded which). In DNA, the CDR3 is TGCGCCAGCAGCCGACAGGGAGAGAACACTGAAGCTTTCTTT. Amino acid sequence: CASSRQGENTEAFF.